Included here is one TCR beta chain sequence, with context. Its antigen remains unidentified. This sample is drawn from a study of cytomegalovirus exposure and HLA in healthy donors. The CDR3 has 14 residues. Unmatched junction bases numbered 2, after V lost 3 bases and J lost 2 bases. The germline V gene has CDR1 MNHEY and CDR2 SMNVEV (reference sequence). Both 60 Vbeta primers and 13 Jbeta primers went into the PCR. Data came from immunoSEQ multiplex PCR; TCRdb stores just in-frame clones and leaves some out. The table lists approximately 140,000 clones, around 73% of them singletons. Overall study results and limits: The availability of immune exposure information extended only to CMV serostatus. The likely origin of a cluster of highly shared sequence variants was a sequencing artifact.

Whereas donors were nominally healthy upon sampling, unrecorded immune exposures were probable. The material sequenced was PBMCs. This chain connects TRBV27 to TRBJ2-3, with 7 bases aligning to TRBD2. This sequence originates from a woman aged 18-35 years in good health and CMV-seronegative. This CDR3 reads CASSFGGNTDTQYF. CDR3 sequence (DNA): TGTGCCAGCAGTTTCGGGGGGAACACAGATACGCAGTATTTT.